These T cell receptor beta chains were read from a single sample in a study of T cells in localized non-small cell lung cancer. TCRdb's copy holds only in-frame clones and misses some; the assay was immunoSEQ multiplex PCR. Of 30,000 or so clones in the sample, 80% to 90% are singletons; the top ten hold about a tenth. Sequences were derived from peripheral blood, sampled before any cancer treatment. These receptor sequences come from a woman aged 40-69 years with stage I lung adenocarcinoma. Each CDR3 is given with its conserved first and last residue. Each record gives: clone size, D gene, V gene, J gene, CDR3 DNA, CDR3 protein. D genes are given only for firm matches. Clone size is not always given. Where it is, it says once, few, many or a class for expanded clones.

abundance: once; d_gene: TRBD1; v_gene: TRBV2; j_gene: TRBJ2-4; CDR3nt: TGTGCCAGCAGTGACCCATCAGGACAGGGGGCGATTCAGTACTTC; CDR3aa: CASSDPSGQGAIQYF
abundance: .; d_gene: .; v_gene: TRBV7-7; j_gene: TRBJ2-7; CDR3nt: TGTGCTAGCAGCTTAGATTTAAACTACGAGCAGTACTTC; CDR3aa: CASSLDLNYEQYF
abundance: .; d_gene: TRBD2; v_gene: TRBV30; j_gene: TRBJ2-1; CDR3nt: TGTGCCTGGATCCCGGGACTAGGCTCCTACAATGAGCAGTTCTTC; CDR3aa: CAWIPGLGSYNEQFF
abundance: .; d_gene: TRBD2; v_gene: TRBV5-6; j_gene: TRBJ2-3; CDR3nt: TGTGCCAGCAGCTTCGGCGGGAGTAGGGGTACGCAGTATTTT; CDR3aa: CASSFGGSRGTQYF
abundance: medium-sized; d_gene: .; v_gene: TRBV19; j_gene: TRBJ1-5; CDR3nt: TGTGCCAGTAGTAACGCTTGGGGTCAGCCCCAGCATTTT; CDR3aa: CASSNAWGQPQHF
abundance: once; d_gene: .; v_gene: TRBV6-5; j_gene: TRBJ2-2; CDR3nt: TGTGCCAGCAGTTACGGTGATGGTTACGGGGAGCTGTTTTTT; CDR3aa: CASSYGDGYGELFF
abundance: .; d_gene: TRBD1; v_gene: TRBV2; j_gene: TRBJ2-7; CDR3nt: TGTGCCAGCAGTTATACCCCGGGACAGGCGAGCTCCTACGAGCAGTACTTC; CDR3aa: CASSYTPGQASSYEQYF
abundance: .; d_gene: .; v_gene: TRBV12-2; j_gene: TRBJ1-1; CDR3nt: TGTGCAAGTCGCTTGGCCTACAGGGTTTTTAACACTGAAGCTTTCTTT; CDR3aa: CASRLAYRVFNTEAFF
abundance: .; d_gene: .; v_gene: TRBV5-4; j_gene: TRBJ1-5; CDR3nt: TGTGCCAGCATCACACAGGGCGAGGATCAGCCCCAGCATTTT; CDR3aa: CASITQGEDQPQHF
abundance: .; d_gene: .; v_gene: TRBV2; j_gene: TRBJ2-7; CDR3nt: TGTGCCAGCAGTGACAGGGAAGGTAGCGAGCAGTACTTC; CDR3aa: CASSDREGSEQYF
abundance: .; d_gene: .; v_gene: TRBV6-1; j_gene: TRBJ2-2; CDR3nt: TGTGCCAGCAGCCTCGGGCTAGCGCCCACCGGGGAGCTGTTTTTT; CDR3aa: CASSLGLAPTGELFF
abundance: .; d_gene: .; v_gene: TRBV6-5; j_gene: TRBJ2-1; CDR3nt: TGTGCCAGCAGCCCCGGGCTAGCCCGTGAGCAGTTCTTC; CDR3aa: CASSPGLAREQFF
abundance: .; d_gene: TRBD2; v_gene: TRBV19; j_gene: TRBJ2-7; CDR3nt: TGTGCCAGTAGTATCGGACTAGCGTCCTACTCCTACGAGCAGTACTTC; CDR3aa: CASSIGLASYSYEQYF
abundance: .; d_gene: .; v_gene: TRBV28; j_gene: TRBJ2-3; CDR3nt: TGTGCCAGCAGTAATCTAGACACAAATACGCAGTATTTT; CDR3aa: CASSNLDTNTQYF
abundance: .; d_gene: .; v_gene: TRBV30; j_gene: TRBJ2-7; CDR3nt: TGTGCCTGGAACCAGGGTTTTTACGAGCAGTACTTC; CDR3aa: CAWNQGFYEQYF
abundance: .; d_gene: TRBD2; v_gene: TRBV5-1; j_gene: TRBJ2-7; CDR3nt: TGCGCCAGCACGCGGCTAGCGGGAGACTACGAGCAGTACTTC; CDR3aa: CASTRLAGDYEQYF
abundance: .; d_gene: TRBD1; v_gene: TRBV4-2; j_gene: TRBJ1-5; CDR3nt: TGTGCCAGCAGCCCATACAGGGGGAATCAGCCCCAGCATTTT; CDR3aa: CASSPYRGNQPQHF
abundance: .; d_gene: TRBD1; v_gene: TRBV7-7; j_gene: TRBJ2-7; CDR3nt: TGTGCCAGCAGCCCCAGGACAGGATCAGGAAAGCAGTACTTC; CDR3aa: CASSPRTGSGKQYF
abundance: .; d_gene: .; v_gene: TRBV9; j_gene: TRBJ1-5; CDR3nt: TGTGCCAGCAGCCCTGGGGGCCTTGTGGAGCCCCAGCATTTT; CDR3aa: CASSPGGLVEPQHF
abundance: once; d_gene: .; v_gene: TRBV6-5; j_gene: TRBJ1-2; CDR3nt: TGTGCCAGCAGCCCCGGGGGGAGTAACACCTTC; CDR3aa: CASSPGGSNTF
abundance: once; d_gene: .; v_gene: TRBV7-6; j_gene: TRBJ1-1; CDR3nt: TGTGCCAGCAGCTCTGGGACATCGAACACTGAAGCTTTCTTT; CDR3aa: CASSSGTSNTEAFF
abundance: .; d_gene: .; v_gene: TRBV30; j_gene: TRBJ1-2; CDR3nt: TGTGCCTGGAGTGGAACAGGAATAAGGGTTCCGAACTATGGCTACACCTTC; CDR3aa: CAWSGTGIRVPNYGYTF
abundance: .; d_gene: .; v_gene: TRBV5-4; j_gene: TRBJ2-7; CDR3nt: TGTGCCAGCAGCTTCGCGGGAACCTACGAGCAGTACTTC; CDR3aa: CASSFAGTYEQYF
abundance: .; d_gene: TRBD1; v_gene: TRBV5-1; j_gene: TRBJ2-5; CDR3nt: TGCGCCAGCAGCCCCGGGACAGGGGGTTTCGAGACCCAGTACTTC; CDR3aa: CASSPGTGGFETQYF
abundance: .; d_gene: TRBD1; v_gene: TRBV2; j_gene: TRBJ2-3; CDR3nt: TGTGCCAGCAGTGAAGGACAGGGGGGGAGCACAGATACGCAGTATTTT; CDR3aa: CASSEGQGGSTDTQYF
abundance: .; d_gene: TRBD2; v_gene: TRBV7-6; j_gene: TRBJ2-1; CDR3nt: TGTGCCAGCAGCTTATCGACTAGCGGGGGCTACAATGAGCAGTTCTTC; CDR3aa: CASSLSTSGGYNEQFF
abundance: once; d_gene: TRBD1; v_gene: TRBV2; j_gene: TRBJ2-5; CDR3nt: TGTGCCGCGTGGGACAGGCTGACGGAGACCCAGTACTTC; CDR3aa: CAAWDRLTETQYF
abundance: .; d_gene: .; v_gene: TRBV30; j_gene: TRBJ1-3; CDR3nt: TGTGCCTGGAGTGTTTGGGGGGAACGAAACACCATATATTTT; CDR3aa: CAWSVWGERNTIYF
abundance: .; d_gene: .; v_gene: TRBV30; j_gene: TRBJ1-2; CDR3nt: TGTGCCTGGAGTGATATTTCGACAGGCAACTATGGCTACACCTTC; CDR3aa: CAWSDISTGNYGYTF
abundance: .; d_gene: .; v_gene: TRBV5-1; j_gene: TRBJ2-2; CDR3nt: TGCGCCAGCAGCCGGGACGGAGGATCCGGGGAGCTGTTTTTT; CDR3aa: CASSRDGGSGELFF
abundance: .; d_gene: .; v_gene: TRBV27; j_gene: TRBJ1-2; CDR3nt: TGTGCCACCCGCGACGGCCGCAGATATGGCTACACCTTC; CDR3aa: CATRDGRRYGYTF
abundance: .; d_gene: .; v_gene: TRBV28; j_gene: TRBJ2-5; CDR3nt: TGTGCCAGCAGTTTAGGGGGGGCGGGAGAGACCCAGTACTTC; CDR3aa: CASSLGGAGETQYF
abundance: .; d_gene: TRBD1; v_gene: TRBV28; j_gene: TRBJ2-7; CDR3nt: TGTGCCATTACGAACGGACAGGGAGCTCACGAGCAGTACTTC; CDR3aa: CAITNGQGAHEQYF
abundance: .; d_gene: .; v_gene: TRBV19; j_gene: TRBJ2-3; CDR3nt: TGTGCCAGTAGTATAGGGGATAGCACAGATACGCAGTATTTT; CDR3aa: CASSIGDSTDTQYF
abundance: .; d_gene: .; v_gene: TRBV19; j_gene: TRBJ2-5; CDR3nt: TGTGCCAGTAGTCCTAGCAGCCGAGAGACCCAGTACTTC; CDR3aa: CASSPSSRETQYF
abundance: .; d_gene: .; v_gene: TRBV28; j_gene: TRBJ1-1; CDR3nt: TGTGCCGCCCGCCCTGCGGGGATGAACACTGAAGCTTTCTTT; CDR3aa: CAARPAGMNTEAFF
abundance: .; d_gene: TRBD1; v_gene: TRBV27; j_gene: TRBJ1-4; CDR3nt: TGTGCCAGCAGTTTATCAGGGGGCATGAATGAAAAACTGTTTTTT; CDR3aa: CASSLSGGMNEKLFF
abundance: .; d_gene: .; v_gene: TRBV7-3; j_gene: TRBJ2-1; CDR3nt: TGTGCCAGCAGCTTCCGGCCCCGAAAAGGTGAGCAGTTCTTC; CDR3aa: CASSFRPRKGEQFF
abundance: .; d_gene: .; v_gene: TRBV29-1; j_gene: TRBJ2-7; CDR3nt: TGCAGCGTTGAAGCAGGGACCTACGAGCAGTACTTC; CDR3aa: CSVEAGTYEQYF